The sequence of this T cell receptor (beta chain) was determined in a study of CD8+ T cells in alopecia areata. Study as a whole: Treated patients' severity was scored by percentage of affected scalp area. Regarding the study as a whole: Across lesional scalp, and particularly alopecia totalis/universalis, clonality surpassed that of normal scalp. Clonality in the scalp and expanded CD8+ clones ranked among the top 100 were significantly decreased by tofacitinib.

This clone was seen more than once but under ten times. Its antigen is unidentified. Isolated RNA was reverse transcribed into cDNA used as the sequencing template. Clones were read by immunoSEQ multiplex PCR, and TCRdb kept only the in-frame ones, dropping some. The sample has fewer than 9,500 clones, roughly 64% seen once. Sample treatment: oral pan-JAK inhibitor, 5-10 mg twice daily. Researchers gathered lesional scalp punch biopsies and peripheral blood from patients with alopecia areata. The starting material was skin, obtained at week 4, from a patient treated with tofacitinib. This sequence was found in a human donor with alopecia areata.

The chain's CDR3 is CASSEGSGRFYGYTF. CDR3 coding DNA: TGTGCCAGCAGTGAAGGGTCGGGCAGATTCTATGGCTACACCTTC. The V call is TRBV2, the J call TRBJ1-2; D is uncertain. The V end lost 1 base, the J end lost 4 bases, and 13 bases lay between the germline ends. CDR1 SNHLY and CDR2 FYNNEI come from the germline V gene. The CDR3 spans 15 residues.